This TCR beta chain was identified in a study of blood T cell repertoires in COVID-19. TCRdb keeps only in-frame clones here, not all; method: immunoSEQ multiplex PCR. Of about 150,000 clones in the sample, approximately 80% were seen once. This CDR3 has 19 amino acids. The clonotype comes from a woman aged 55-69 years with COVID-19, enrolled during active disease. The sample comprised peripheral blood. The J gene is TRBJ1-5, the V gene TRBV21-1; TRBD1, as called in the table, went unchecked against the DNA. TRBV21-1 is annotated as a pseudogene. CDR3: CASSKDRDRTSDSNQPQHF. CDR3 coding DNA: TGTGCCAGCAGCAAGGACCGGGACAGGACATCCGATAGCAATCAGCCCCAGCATTTT.